This TCR beta chain comes out of a study of blood T cell repertoires in COVID-19. Study summary: Sites across the United States, Italy and Spain contributed samples from acute and convalescent COVID-19. From T cells, B-cell-depleted T cells, or PBMCs came the material, which was cDNA or gDNA.

The sample holds one count of this clone. In the original workflow: Quantification of nucleated cells was approximated via reference gene primer amplification. Method: immunoSEQ multiplex PCR; TCRdb's copy keeps in-frame clones and lacks some. V and J calls and clone size are given by that table; D and trimming were obtained from the DNA. Here the sample spans 190,000 or so clones, around four fifths being singletons. This CDR3 spans 19 amino acids. CDR1 is KGHDR, CDR2 SFDVKD, per germline. After removal of 9 bases from V and 0 bases from J, the junction contained 17 bases not matched to a gene. Sequencing was carried out using peripheral blood. This receptor was obtained from a man aged 45-65 years with active or convalescent COVID-19. This chain joins TRBV24-1 and TRBJ2-7; the match to TRBD1 covers 12 bases. The CDR3 here is CATPGPGTGGTEGSYEQYF. Here the CDR3 DNA reads TGTGCCACCCCCGGGCCTGGGACAGGGGGCACCGAGGGCTCCTACGAGCAGTACTTC.